This TCR beta chain appears in the sequencing data of a study of beta chain features in type 1 diabetes. General study results and limits: Fewer junction insertions and more nucleotide deletions appeared in type 1 diabetes patients. Moderately but significantly shorter TCRB CDR3s were found in Type 1 diabetes patients in all four CD4+ subsets.

Isolated RNA was reverse transcribed in full, so expressed TCRB transcripts were sequenced. Data came from immunoSEQ multiplex PCR; TCRdb stores just in-frame clones and leaves some out. Here the sample spans roughly 350,000 clones, about 11% being singletons. Once sorted, every population was more than 95% pure. The CDR3 is 16 residues long. Germline V gene sequence: CDR1 MNHEY, CDR2 SMNVEV (reference sequence). Deletions cut 0 bases from V and 5 bases from J, with 17 bases between. A few counts support this clone. Its antigen is unidentified. This TCR derives from a woman younger than 45 in good health. Source material: naive CD4+ T cells from blood. This chain uses TRBV27 with TRBJ2-7; D remains ambiguous. CDR3 sequence: CASSLSTRPAAHEQYF. CDR3 nucleotide sequence: TGTGCCAGCAGTTTATCTACACGTCCGGCGGCCCACGAGCAGTACTTC.